This T cell receptor (beta chain) was sequenced for a study of Ad26.COV2.S vaccination and SARS-CoV-2 variants. About the study: The authors gave Ad26.COV2.S intramuscularly, either once or twice 56 days apart. Study outcomes and limitations: Those who received vaccine or placebo ended up with similar non-spike TCR breadth.

Treatment described: some 19 received Ad26.COV2.S at low or high dose, single or two shots; roughly 5 received placebo; per-sample allocation not given. Samples came from day 63 after the first vaccine or placebo injection. With regard to this clone: The antigen is unknown.

Repertoires were generated with immunoSEQ multiplex PCR, while TCRdb's copy carries only in-frame clones and drops some. The sample lists hundreds of thousands of clones; more than 80% were seen once. CDR1 LGHNA and CDR2 YNFKEQ come from the germline V gene. The CDR3 runs 17 residues. V was clipped by 0 bases and J by 0 bases, with 12 bases between them. This chain connects TRBV4-2 to TRBJ1-3; possibly TRBD1 for D (5 bases). This sequence was found in a person aged 18 to 59 who received the Ad26.COV2.S COVID-19 vaccine or a placebo. Sequencing was performed on peripheral blood, taken in a trial of Ad26.COV2.S vaccine versus placebo. Written as DNA, the CDR3 is TGTGCCAGCAGCCAAGACCCAGGGTCTCTCTCTGGAAACACCATATATTTT. Its protein is CASSQDPGSLSGNTIYF.